The 26 T cell receptor beta chains below come from one sample, sequenced in a study of T-cell reconstitution after alpha-beta-depleted transplantation in children. As it was prepared, the TCRbeta library received unique molecular identifiers. MiXCR was run by TCRdb on the PCR reads, yielding one entry per CDR3 protein. The repertoire has over 400,000 distinct CDR3 sequences, approximately 12% of them found once; the top ten carry 5% to 6%. Sequenced material: PBMCs from the stem cell graft donor, taken from the stem cell graft. The receptor set was obtained from a human donor who donated a stem cell graft to a child with combined immunodeficiency.

In its sample, this clonotype was seen many times. This chain uses TRBV12-3 or TRBV12-4 with TRBJ2-3; D call uncertain. The germline V and J ends were trimmed by 6 bases and 1 base, with 11 bases remaining between them. CDR3 length: 14 amino acids. The CDR3: CASRMIGRTDTQYF. The CDR3 DNA follows: TGTGCCAGCAGGATGATAGGGCGCACAGATACGCAGTATTTT.

This chain joins TRBV12-3 or TRBV12-4 and TRBJ1-6; the D gene is possibly TRBD1 (6 bases). Trimming cost V 5 bases and J 6 bases, with 14 bases left between them. The CDR3 runs 15 residues. The CDR3 is CASSRDRDINSPLHF. CDR3 nucleotides: TGTGCCAGCAGTCGCGATAGGGACATTAATTCACCCCTCCACTTT.

This clonotype has just a few counts. The chain carries TRBV10-3 and TRBJ2-7; D may be TRBD1 (6 bases). CDR3 length equals 12 residues. V lost 10 bases, J lost 1 base, and 11 bases lay in between. Germline CDR1 ENHRY, CDR2 SYGVKD. The CDR3 spells CATLTGSYEQYF. The DNA of the CDR3 is TGTGCCACCCTGACAGGATCCTACGAGCAGTACTTC.

This clonotype has only a few counts. The chain links TRBV30 to TRBJ2-1; D is perhaps TRBD1 or TRBD2 (5 bases each). CDR1 and CDR2 from the germline V gene are GTSNPN and SVGIG (reference sequence). V was pared by 6 bases and J by 3 bases, with 15 bases between. This CDR3 has 14 residues. CDR3 in DNA: TGTGCCTGCGGGGCCTCCTTCAACTACAATGAGCAGTTCTTC. Encoded protein: CACGASFNYNEQFF.

This CDR3 is CSVGVAGGPNEQFF. CDR3 DNA sequence: TGCAGCGTTGGGGTAGCGGGGGGCCCCAATGAGCAGTTCTTC. The rearrangement links TRBV29-1 to TRBJ2-1; 10 nucleotides line up with TRBD2. The V segment lost 4 bases and the J segment 6 bases; nucleotides outside the gene matches: 6. The CDR3 is 14 amino acids. In germline, CDR1 is SQVTM, CDR2 ANQGSEA.

Ten or more counts support this clonotype. The chain carries TRBV12-3 or TRBV12-4 and TRBJ2-1, with 11 bases lining up with TRBD1. With 5 bases clipped from V and 4 bases from J, the junction kept 4 bases outside the gene matches. CDR3 length: 15 amino acids. DNA for the CDR3: TGTGCCAGCAGTCCCGGGACAGGGGGTTACAATGAGCAGTTCTTC. Translated: CASSPGTGGYNEQFF.

J is TRBJ2-7 and V is TRBV7-6; 12 bases fit TRBD2. Germline V gene data show CDR1 as SGHVS and CDR2 as FNYEAQ. The CDR3 extends over 13 amino acids. V was pared by 8 bases and J by 5 bases, with 4 bases of the junction left unmatched. CDR3 in DNA: TGTGCCAGCGGACTAGCGGGGATGCACGAGCAGTACTTC. This translates into CASGLAGMHEQYF.

This clonotype was seen a few times. This chain uses TRBV6-2 or TRBV6-3 with TRBJ1-5; D is undetermined. In germline, CDR1 is MNHEY, CDR2 SVGEGT. Between the trimmed V and J ends, which lost 5 bases and 9 bases, there was a span of 11 bases. The CDR3 length is 12 residues. The CDR3 region has the DNA TGTGCCAGCAGTCTCAGTGTGGGGCCCCAGCATTTT. Translation: CASSLSVGPQHF.

The chain carries TRBV3-1 and TRBJ2-2; D is uncertain. CDR3 length: 14 residues. V lost 0 bases, J lost 6 bases, and 8 bases lay in between. Germline loops: CDR1 LGHDT, CDR2 YNNKEL (reference sequence). For the CDR3, the DNA is TGTGCCAGCAGCCAAGATACAAGGGCCGGGGAGCTGTTTTTT. Its protein product is CASSQDTRAGELFF.

This clonotype was recorded many times. The chain is built from TRBV5-1 and TRBJ2-7, with D perhaps matching TRBD2 (6 bases). Trimming removed 4 bases from V and 3 bases from J, with 17 bases in between. The CDR3 extends over 15 amino acids. CDR1 SGHRS and CDR2 YFSETQ come from the germline V gene. The CDR3 protein is CASSTGLARVYEQYF. The CDR3 DNA reads TGCGCCAGCAGCACGGGACTCGCGAGGGTCTACGAGCAGTACTTC.

This clonotype was counted ten times or more. The V call is TRBV28, the J call TRBJ2-1; D ambiguous. The CDR3 loop spans 14 amino acids. V was trimmed by 3 bases and J by 8 bases, leaving 14 bases between them. Per the germline V gene, CDR1 is MDHEN and CDR2 is SYDVKM. The CDR3 region has the DNA TGTGCCAGCAGTTTGGGTGGCCCTAGGGATGAGCAGTTCTTC. This codes for CASSLGGPRDEQFF.

This clonotype has only a few counts. With a much larger clone just one base away, this may be a read error. The V gene is TRBV20-1, the J gene TRBJ2-7, with D perhaps being TRBD1 or TRBD2 (6 bases each). Germline V gene lookup returns CDR1 DFQATT and CDR2 SNEGSKA (reference sequence). The CDR3 runs to 13 residues. The V gene lost 7 bases and the J gene lost 2 bases, with 15 bases spanning the gap. The CDR3 nucleotides are TGCAGTGTTAGGGGGACTGAACCCTACGAGCAGTACTTC. Translating it yields CSVRGTEPYEQYF.

There are many counts of this clonotype. Here the CDR3 DNA reads TGTGCCATCAGTGAAAGGACTAACTATGGCTACACCTTC. It codes for CAISERTNYGYTF. The chain recombines TRBV10-3 with TRBJ1-2; D unresolved. The CDR3 runs to 13 residues. Germline V gene sequence: CDR1 ENHRY, CDR2 SYGVKD. Trimming shortened V by 3 bases and J by 0 bases, and 5 bases separated the two germline ends.

V usage is TRBV7-9 and J usage is TRBJ2-2; no clear D. Germline assignment: CDR1 SEHNR and CDR2 FQNEAQ (reference sequence). Between the trimmed V and J ends, which lost 0 bases and 7 bases, there was a span of 12 bases. The CDR3 is 15 residues long. CDR3 protein: CASSLAWSGYGELFF. The CDR3 DNA follows: TGTGCCAGCAGCTTAGCGTGGAGTGGTTACGGGGAGCTGTTTTTT. The full variable domain, completed using reference TRBV7-9 and TRBJ2-2, is DTGVSQNPRHKITKRGQNVTFRCDPISEHNRLYWYRQTLGQGPEFLTYFQNEAQLEKSRLLSDRFSAERPKGSFSTLEIQRTEQGDSAMYLCASSLAWSGYGELFFGEGSRLTVL.

About this clonotype itself: At one of its ends the junction is not consistent with the germline gene, which may arise from a read error. This chain links TRBV7-2 with TRBJ2-2; TRBD2 is a possible D gene (5 bases). CDR1 and CDR2 (germline): SGHTA, FQGNSA. This CDR3 region has 14 residues. The DNA of the CDR3 is TGTGCCAGCAGCTTAACTCTAAGATCCGGGGAGCTGCTTTTT. Its translation: CASSLTLRSGELLF.

Worth noting for this clonotype: A single base separates this from a much larger clone, so it may be a read error. Since the CDR3 does not end with the conserved phenylalanine or tryptophan, this likely comes from a read error. V gene TRBV12-3 or TRBV12-4 combines with J gene TRBJ2-5; the match to TRBD2 covers 8 bases. CDR3 length: 13 residues. CDR3 in DNA: TGTGCCAGCAGTATAGCGGGACAAGAGACCCAGTACTAC. The encoded protein is CASSIAGQETQYY.

This clonotype was seen ten or more times. The CDR3 reads CASSLETGTKAFF. CDR3 DNA sequence: TGTGCCAGCAGTTTAGAGACCGGGACAAAAGCTTTCTTT. This chain uses TRBV12-3 or TRBV12-4 with TRBJ1-1; possibly TRBD1 for D (6 bases). Trimming left V 1 base short and J 9 bases short, with 12 bases between. The CDR3 has 13 amino acids.

The chain is built from TRBV3-1 and TRBJ2-5, with D possibly being TRBD2 (6 bases). Trimming took 3 bases from V and 5 from J, leaving 22 bases between them. Germline CDR1 and CDR2: LGHDT and YNNKEL (reference sequence). The CDR3 has 17 amino acids. This chain's CDR3 is CASSHPGEVFAEETQYF. CDR3 bases: TGTGCCAGCAGCCATCCGGGAGAGGTATTCGCCGAGGAGACCCAGTACTTC.

This clonotype was counted many times. The chain carries TRBV4-2 and TRBJ2-5, with 10 positions matching TRBD2. The CDR3 extends over 18 amino acids. J lost 6 bases, V lost 0 bases, and 13 bases had no gene match. Germline V gene sequence: CDR1 LGHNA, CDR2 YNFKEQ. The CDR3 loop reads CASSQEGLAVSRGKTQYF. CDR3 bases: TGTGCCAGCAGCCAAGAAGGACTAGCGGTTTCCCGGGGGAAGACCCAGTACTTC.

This clonotype was counted once. The V gene is TRBV4-1, the J gene TRBJ2-7; D is tentatively TRBD1 or TRBD2 (6 bases each). This CDR3 has 15 residues. V dropped 1 base and J dropped 7 bases, with 17 bases sitting between them. Looked up from germline, CDR1 is MGHRA and CDR2 is YSYEKL. CDR3 DNA sequence: TGCGCCAGCAGCCAAGGGTTGCCGGGGGCGAGTGAGCAGTACTTC. Translating it yields CASSQGLPGASEQYF.

This clonotype was observed a few times. This chain uses TRBV6-2 or TRBV6-3 with TRBJ2-7; D may be TRBD1 (5 bases). Trimming removed 5 bases from V and 7 bases from J, with 18 bases in between. Germline lookup yields CDR1 MNHEY and CDR2 SVGEGT. The CDR3 is made up of 14 amino acids. This chain's CDR3 is CASSNHDRLLEQYF. The CDR3 bases are TGTGCCAGCAGTAACCACGACAGATTGCTTGAGCAGTACTTC.

This clonotype showed up many times. The CDR3, as DNA: TGTGCCAGCTCCGCCGGGGAGCTGTTTTTT. Residues: CASSAGELFF. V and J are TRBV12-3 or TRBV12-4 and TRBJ2-2; no definite D call. The CDR3 is 10 amino acids. Trimming removed 8 bases from V and 6 bases from J, with 4 bases in between.

V and J are TRBV15 and TRBJ2-1; D unclear. V lost 4 bases to trimming and J lost 0 bases, with 10 bases between them. The germline V gene encodes CDR1 LNHNV and CDR2 YYDKDF (reference sequence). CDR3 size: 15 residues. This CDR3 is CATSIGDGSYNEQFF. The CDR3 region has the DNA TGTGCCACCAGCATCGGTGATGGCTCCTACAATGAGCAGTTCTTC.

This clonotype has at least ten counts. The chain has TRBV7-2 and TRBJ2-3; 8 nucleotides agree with TRBD2. Per germline, CDR1 SGHTA and CDR2 FQGNSA. The CDR3 covers 14 residues. With 3 bases clipped from V and 6 bases from J, the junction kept 5 bases outside the gene matches. The CDR3 protein is CASSLGLVGDTQYF. The CDR3 DNA reads as TGTGCCAGCAGCTTGGGACTAGTGGGGGATACGCAGTATTTT.

At least ten counts were recorded for this clonotype. The chain is built from TRBV12-3 or TRBV12-4 and TRBJ2-2, with D possibly matching TRBD1 (5 bases). Trimming left V 1 base short and J 1 base short, with 7 bases between. The CDR3 sequence is 15 residues long. CDR3 sequence: CASSLGQGNTGELFF. The CDR3 DNA reads TGTGCCAGCAGTTTAGGTCAGGGGAACACCGGGGAGCTGTTTTTT.

This clonotype was counted a few times. This chain links TRBV4-3 with TRBJ1-2; possibly TRBD1 for D (6 bases). The CDR3 has 16 amino acids. Germline CDR1 LGHNA, CDR2 YSLEER. The ends were cut back, 0 bases at V and 1 base at J, with 12 bases in the middle. The CDR3 coding sequence is TGCGCCAGCAGCCAAGAGTCAGGGGACGGTAACTATGGCTACACCTTC. Translated: CASSQESGDGNYGYTF.